This is a list of T cell receptor beta chains from one sample in a study of CD8 T cells in Susac syndrome. TCRdb processed the immunoSEQ multiplex PCR reads anew with MiXCR; each CDR3 protein has one entry. The repertoire holds 200,000 to 250,000 distinct CDR3 sequences, with 94% as singletons. Sequencing was done on a sample of CD4+ T cells from PBMCs. The receptors here all came from a human donor with Susac syndrome. CDR3s leave out the opening cysteine and the closing phenylalanine or tryptophan.

>TRBV7-2|12
ASSLWAGNTEAF
>TRBV7-6|14
ASSLAGTGGSETQY
>TRBV29-1|11
SVAGQGGEKLF
>TRBV20-1|13
SASPTSGSRETQY
>TRBV6-5|12
ASSSLNLNTEAF
>TRBV6-2/TRBV6-3|14
ASSATGQGIGQPQH
>TRBV4-2|18
ASSLHPGQGARGSNQPQH
>TRBV20-1|12
SASSGAGTDTQY
>TRBV20-1|12
SARVEGVNTEAF
>TRBV24-1|15
ATSDWGAGTSYNEQF
>TRBV20-1|11
SARAGTRNEQY
>TRBV15|14
ATSRGLKPVDTEAF
>TRBV11-2|14
ASSLGGRGPQETQY
>TRBV5-6|12
ASSETGVGYGYT
>TRBV2|13
ASTWTASFQETQY